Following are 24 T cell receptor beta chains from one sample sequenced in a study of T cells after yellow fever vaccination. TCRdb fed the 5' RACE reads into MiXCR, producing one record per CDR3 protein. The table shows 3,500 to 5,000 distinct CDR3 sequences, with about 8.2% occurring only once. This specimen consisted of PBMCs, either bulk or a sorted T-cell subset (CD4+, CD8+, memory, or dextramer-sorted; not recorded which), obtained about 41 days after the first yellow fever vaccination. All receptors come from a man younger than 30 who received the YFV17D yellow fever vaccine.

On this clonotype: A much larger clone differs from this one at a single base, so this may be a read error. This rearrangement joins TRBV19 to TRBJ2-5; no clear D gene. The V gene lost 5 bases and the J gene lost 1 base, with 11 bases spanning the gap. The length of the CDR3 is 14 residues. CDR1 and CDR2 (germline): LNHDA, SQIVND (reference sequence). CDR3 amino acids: CASSFAQIQETQYF. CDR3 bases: TGTGCCAGTAGTTTCGCCCAGATCCAAGAGACCCAGTACTTC.

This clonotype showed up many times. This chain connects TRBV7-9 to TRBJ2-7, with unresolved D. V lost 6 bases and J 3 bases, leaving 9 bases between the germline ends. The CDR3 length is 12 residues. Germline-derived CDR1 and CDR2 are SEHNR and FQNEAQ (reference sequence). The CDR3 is CASSSDVYEQYF. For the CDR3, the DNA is TGTGCCAGCAGTTCCGACGTCTACGAGCAGTACTTC.

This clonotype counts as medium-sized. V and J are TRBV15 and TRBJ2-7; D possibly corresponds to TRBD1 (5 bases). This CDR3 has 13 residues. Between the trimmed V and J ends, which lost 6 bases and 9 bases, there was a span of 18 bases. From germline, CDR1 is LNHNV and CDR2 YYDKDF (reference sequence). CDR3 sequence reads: CATSTGFGFGQYV. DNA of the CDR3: TGTGCCACCAGTACAGGTTTTGGTTTCGGGCAGTACGTC.

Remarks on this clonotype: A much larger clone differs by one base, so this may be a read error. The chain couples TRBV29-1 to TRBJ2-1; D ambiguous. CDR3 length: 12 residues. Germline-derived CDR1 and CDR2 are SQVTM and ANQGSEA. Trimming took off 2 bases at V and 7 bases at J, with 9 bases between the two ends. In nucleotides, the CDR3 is TGCAGCGTTGAAAGGCAGCCTAATGAGCAGTTCTTC. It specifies CSVERQPNEQFF.

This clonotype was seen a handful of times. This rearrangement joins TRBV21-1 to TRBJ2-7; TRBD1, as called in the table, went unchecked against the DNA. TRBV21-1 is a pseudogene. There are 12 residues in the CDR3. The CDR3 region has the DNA TGTGCCGGAATACAGGTCTTACACGAGCAGTACGTC. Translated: CAGIQVLHEQYV.

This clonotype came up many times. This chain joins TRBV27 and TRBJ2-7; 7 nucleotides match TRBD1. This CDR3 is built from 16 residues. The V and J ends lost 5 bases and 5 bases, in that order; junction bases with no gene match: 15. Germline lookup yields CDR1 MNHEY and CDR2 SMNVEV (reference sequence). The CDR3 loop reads CASSIRDRNFKHEQYV. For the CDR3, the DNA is TGTGCCAGCAGTATCCGGGACAGAAACTTTAAGCACGAGCAGTACGTC.

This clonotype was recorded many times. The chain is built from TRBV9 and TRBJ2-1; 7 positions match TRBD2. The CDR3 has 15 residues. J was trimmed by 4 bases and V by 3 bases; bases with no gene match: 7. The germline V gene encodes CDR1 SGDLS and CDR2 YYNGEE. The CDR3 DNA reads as TGTGCCAGCAGCGCCGGACTAGAGCTGTACAATGAGCAGTTCTTC. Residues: CASSAGLELYNEQFF. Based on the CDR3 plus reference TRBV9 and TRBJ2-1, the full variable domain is DSGVTQTPKHLITATGQRVTLRCSPRSGDLSVYWYQQSLDQGLQFLIQYYNGEERAKGNILERFSAQQFPDLHSELNLSSLELGDSALYFCASSAGLELYNEQFFGPGTRLTVL.

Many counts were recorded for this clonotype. The CDR3: CAWRIGGAGETQYF. In DNA form, the CDR3 reads TGTGCCTGGAGGATCGGGGGGGCCGGTGAGACCCAGTACTTC. The chain links TRBV30 to TRBJ2-5; TRBD2 matches at 8 bases. CDR1 and CDR2 (germline): GTSNPN, SVGIG (reference sequence). This CDR3 region has 14 residues. V shed 3 bases, J shed 5 bases, and the junction held 8 bases outside the gene matches. The full variable domain, its missing parts supplied by reference TRBV30 and TRBJ2-5, is SQTIHQWPATLVQPVGSPLSLECTVEGTSNPNLYWYRQAAGRGLQLLFYSVGIGQISSEVPQNLSASRPQDRQFILSSKKLLLSDSGFYLCAWRIGGAGETQYFGPGTRLLVL.

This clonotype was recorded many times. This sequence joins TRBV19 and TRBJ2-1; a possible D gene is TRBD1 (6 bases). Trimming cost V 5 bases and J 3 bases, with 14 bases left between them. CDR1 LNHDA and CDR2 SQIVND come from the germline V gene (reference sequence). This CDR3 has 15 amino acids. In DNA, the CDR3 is TGTGCCAGTAGTGCCACATCAGGGGACTACAATGAGCAGTTCTTC. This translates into CASSATSGDYNEQFF.

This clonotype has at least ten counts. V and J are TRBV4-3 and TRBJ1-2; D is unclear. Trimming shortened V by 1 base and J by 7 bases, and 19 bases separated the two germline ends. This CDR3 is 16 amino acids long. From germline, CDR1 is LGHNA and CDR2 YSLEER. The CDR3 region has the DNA TGCGCCAGCAGCCAAGCCCGTCTTTTTGGGGATATTGGCTACACCTTC. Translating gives CASSQARLFGDIGYTF.

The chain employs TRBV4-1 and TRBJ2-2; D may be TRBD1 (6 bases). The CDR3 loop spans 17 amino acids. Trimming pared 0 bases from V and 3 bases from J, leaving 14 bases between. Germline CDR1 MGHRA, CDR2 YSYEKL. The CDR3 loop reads CASSQDRWGPHTGELFF. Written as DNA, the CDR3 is TGCGCCAGCAGCCAAGATCGGTGGGGGCCCCACACCGGGGAGCTGTTTTTT.

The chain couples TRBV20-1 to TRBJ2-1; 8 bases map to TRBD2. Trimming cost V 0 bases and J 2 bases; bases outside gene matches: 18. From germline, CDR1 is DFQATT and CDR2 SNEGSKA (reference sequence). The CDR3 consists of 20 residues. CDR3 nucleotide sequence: TGCAGTGCTAGAGATCCTTTGTTTTACAGCGGGGGACGTCCCTACAATGAGCAGTTCTTC. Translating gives CSARDPLFYSGGRPYNEQFF.

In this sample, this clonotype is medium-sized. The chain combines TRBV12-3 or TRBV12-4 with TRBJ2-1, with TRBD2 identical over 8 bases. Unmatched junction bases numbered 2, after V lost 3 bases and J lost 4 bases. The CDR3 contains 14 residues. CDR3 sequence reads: CASSLGGGYNEQFF. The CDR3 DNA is TGTGCCAGCAGTTTGGGCGGGGGGTACAATGAGCAGTTCTTC.

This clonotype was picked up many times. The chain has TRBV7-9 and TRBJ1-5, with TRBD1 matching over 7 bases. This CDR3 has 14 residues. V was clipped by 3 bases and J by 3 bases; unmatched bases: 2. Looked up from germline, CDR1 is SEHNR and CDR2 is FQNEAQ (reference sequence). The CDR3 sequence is CASSLGQSNQPQHF. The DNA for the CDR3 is TGTGCCAGCAGCTTGGGACAGTCCAATCAGCCCCAGCATTTT.

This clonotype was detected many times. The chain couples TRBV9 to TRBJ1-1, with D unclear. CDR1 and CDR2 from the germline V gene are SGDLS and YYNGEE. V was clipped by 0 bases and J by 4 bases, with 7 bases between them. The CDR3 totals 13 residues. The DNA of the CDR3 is TGTGCCAGCAGCGTAGGGACGGGCACTGAAGCTTTCTTT. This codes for CASSVGTGTEAFF. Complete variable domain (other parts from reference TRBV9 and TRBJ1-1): DSGVTQTPKHLITATGQRVTLRCSPRSGDLSVYWYQQSLDQGLQFLIQYYNGEERAKGNILERFSAQQFPDLHSELNLSSLELGDSALYFCASSVGTGTEAFFGQGTRLTVV.

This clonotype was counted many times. The CDR3 here is CATREGLVYNEQFF. CDR3 nucleotides: TGTGCCACCCGAGAGGGGCTTGTGTACAATGAGCAGTTCTTC. The chain combines TRBV19 with TRBJ2-1, with D possibly called TRBD1 or TRBD2 (5 bases each). Germline V gene data show CDR1 as LNHDA and CDR2 as SQIVND (reference sequence). Trimming shortened V by 10 bases and J by 4 bases, and 17 bases separated the two germline ends. CDR3 length: 14 residues.

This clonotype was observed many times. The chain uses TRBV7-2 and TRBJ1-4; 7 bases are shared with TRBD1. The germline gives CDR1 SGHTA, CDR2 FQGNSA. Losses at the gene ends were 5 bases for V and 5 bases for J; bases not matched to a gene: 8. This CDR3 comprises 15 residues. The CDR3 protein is CASSDLDRRNEKLFF. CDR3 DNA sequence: TGTGCCAGCAGCGACCTGGACAGGAGGAATGAAAAACTGTTTTTT.

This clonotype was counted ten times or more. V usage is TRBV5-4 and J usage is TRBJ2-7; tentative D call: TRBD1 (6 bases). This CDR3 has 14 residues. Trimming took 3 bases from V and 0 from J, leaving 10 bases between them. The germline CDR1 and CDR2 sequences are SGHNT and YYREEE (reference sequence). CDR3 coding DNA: TGTGCCAGCAGCTCACAGGGAAGCTCCTACGAGCAGTACTTC. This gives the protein CASSSQGSSYEQYF.

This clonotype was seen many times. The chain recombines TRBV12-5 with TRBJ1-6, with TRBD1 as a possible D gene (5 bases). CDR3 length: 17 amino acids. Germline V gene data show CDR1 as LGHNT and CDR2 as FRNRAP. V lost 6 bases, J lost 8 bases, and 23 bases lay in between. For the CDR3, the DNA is TGTGCTAGTGGAATGCTGGGAATTGGACAACTTGATTCACCCCTCCACTTT. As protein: CASGMLGIGQLDSPLHF.

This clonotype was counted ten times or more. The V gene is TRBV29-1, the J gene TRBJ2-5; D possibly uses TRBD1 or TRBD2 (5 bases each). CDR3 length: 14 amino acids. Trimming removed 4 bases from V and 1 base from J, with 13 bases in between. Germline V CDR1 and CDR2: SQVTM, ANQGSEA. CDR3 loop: CSVAGPMGQETQYF. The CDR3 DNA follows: TGCAGCGTTGCGGGACCGATGGGCCAAGAGACCCAGTACTTC. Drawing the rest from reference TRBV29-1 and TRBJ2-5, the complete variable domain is SAVISQKPSRDICQRGTSLTIQCQVDSQVTMMFWYRQQPGQSLTLIATANQGSEATYESGFVIDKFPISRPNLTFSTLTVSNMSPEDSSIYLCSVAGPMGQETQYFGPGTRLLVL.

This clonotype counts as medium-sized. The CDR3 here is CASSQEGTLGTEAFF. The CDR3 DNA reads TGCGCCAGCAGCCAAGAGGGGACCTTGGGCACTGAAGCTTTCTTT. This rearrangement joins TRBV4-1 to TRBJ1-1; tentative D call: TRBD1 (5 bases). Trimming pared 0 bases from V and 4 bases from J, leaving 12 bases between. CDR1 is MGHRA, CDR2 YSYEKL, per germline. This CDR3 spans 15 amino acids.

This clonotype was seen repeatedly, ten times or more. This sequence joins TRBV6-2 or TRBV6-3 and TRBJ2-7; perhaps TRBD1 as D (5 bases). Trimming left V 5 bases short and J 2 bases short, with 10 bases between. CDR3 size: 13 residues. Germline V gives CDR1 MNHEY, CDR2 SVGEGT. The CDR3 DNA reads TGTGCCAGCAGTAGGGCGACAGCCTACGAGCAGTACTTC. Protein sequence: CASSRATAYEQYF.

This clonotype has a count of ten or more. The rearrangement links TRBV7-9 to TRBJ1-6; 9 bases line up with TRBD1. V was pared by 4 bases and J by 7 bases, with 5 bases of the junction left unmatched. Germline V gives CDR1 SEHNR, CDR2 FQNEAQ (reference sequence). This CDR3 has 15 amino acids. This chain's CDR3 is CASSSWTGVNSPLHF. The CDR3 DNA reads TGTGCCAGCAGCTCCTGGACAGGGGTGAATTCACCCCTCCACTTT.

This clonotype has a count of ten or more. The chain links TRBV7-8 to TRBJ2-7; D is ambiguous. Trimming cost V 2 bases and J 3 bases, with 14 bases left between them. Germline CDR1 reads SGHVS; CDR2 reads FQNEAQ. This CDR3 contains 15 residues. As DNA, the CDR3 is TGTGCCAGCAGCTTATTCGGTGCTGCTGGCTACGAGCAGTACTTC. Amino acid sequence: CASSLFGAAGYEQYF.